The text below deals with one T cell receptor (beta chain). The germline V gene encodes CDR1 SGHAT and CDR2 FQNNGV. Trimming stripped 1 base from V and 10 bases from J, with 12 bases between. The CDR3 is 13 amino acids. The authors ran the immunoSEQ assay, v3.0, at survey level. The protocol was immunoSEQ multiplex PCR, while the TCRdb copy is restricted to in-frame clones and leaves out a portion. The sample contains around 40,000 clones, 70% to 90% of which appear only once. This specimen belongs to a study of long-term antiretroviral therapy in people with HIV. This chain joins TRBV11-2 and TRBJ2-3, with D uncertain. Sequences were derived from unsorted PBMCs, sampled 2.2 years after starting antiretroviral therapy. The receptor was isolated from a man between 18 and 29 years old with HIV. CDR3 region: CASSLVKFWPQYF. CDR3 DNA sequence: TGTGCCAGCAGCTTAGTAAAATTTTGGCCGCAGTATTTT.